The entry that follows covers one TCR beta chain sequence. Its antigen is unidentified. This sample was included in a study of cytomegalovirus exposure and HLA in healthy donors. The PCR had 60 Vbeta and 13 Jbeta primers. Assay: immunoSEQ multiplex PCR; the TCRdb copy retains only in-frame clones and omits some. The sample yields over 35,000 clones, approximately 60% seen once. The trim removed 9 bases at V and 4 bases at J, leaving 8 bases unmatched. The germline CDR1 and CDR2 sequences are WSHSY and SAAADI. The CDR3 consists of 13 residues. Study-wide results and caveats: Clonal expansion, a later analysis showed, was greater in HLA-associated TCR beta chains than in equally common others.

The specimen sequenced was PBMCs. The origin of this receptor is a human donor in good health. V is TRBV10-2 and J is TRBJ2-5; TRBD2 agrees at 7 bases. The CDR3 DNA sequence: TGCGCCAGTATCCAAGGCGGGGGAGAGACCCAGTACTTC. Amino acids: CASIQGGGETQYF.